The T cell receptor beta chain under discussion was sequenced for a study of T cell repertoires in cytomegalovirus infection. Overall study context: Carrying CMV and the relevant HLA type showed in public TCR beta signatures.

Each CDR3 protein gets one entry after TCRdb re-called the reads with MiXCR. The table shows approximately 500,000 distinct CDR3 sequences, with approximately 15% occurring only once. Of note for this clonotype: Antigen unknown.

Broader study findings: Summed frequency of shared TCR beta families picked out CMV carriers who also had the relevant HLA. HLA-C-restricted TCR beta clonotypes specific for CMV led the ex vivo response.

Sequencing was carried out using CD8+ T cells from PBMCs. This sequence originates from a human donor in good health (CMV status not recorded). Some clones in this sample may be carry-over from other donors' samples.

CDR3 coding DNA: TGTGCCAGCAGTTTCTTGGGAGGGGAGACCCAGTACTTC. Protein: CASSFLGGETQYF. The chain couples TRBV28 to TRBJ2-5, with 7 positions matching TRBD2. The J segment lost 5 bases and the V segment lost 3 bases, leaving 3 bases of the junction unmatched. The CDR3 spans 13 residues. Germline CDR1 and CDR2: MDHEN and SYDVKM.